The present entry profiles one T cell receptor beta chain with its context. The antigen is undetermined. CDR1 is MNHEY and CDR2 is SVGAGI in the germline V gene. The CDR3 length is 15 residues. Trimming cost V 2 bases and J 3 bases; bases outside gene matches: 2. Naive-designated CD8 cells lacked CD45RO, were positively enriched for CCR7, and omitted terminally differentiated effector memory CD45RA+ cells. The study enrolled healthy HIV-negative adults without recent acute infections or vaccinations as donors. The entry originates in a study of shared clonotypes between healthy human individuals. Study overall: A couple of women and a few men aged 18 to 49 made up the donors.

Generated by immunoSEQ multiplex PCR, the TCRdb table keeps only in-frame clones and is missing some. Here the sample spans almost 700,000 clones, around 90% being singletons. Overall study findings and caveats: At large depth, rarefaction still showed sorted-subset sequencing to be incomplete.

The chain links TRBV6-5 to TRBJ2-2; 8 positions agree with TRBD1. This TCR was recovered from a young man in good health. Sequenced input: naive CD8+ T cells sorted from blood. CDR3 nucleotides: TGTGCCAGCAGTTACAGGACAGGGTACACCGGGGAGCTGTTTTTT. Translating it yields CASSYRTGYTGELFF.